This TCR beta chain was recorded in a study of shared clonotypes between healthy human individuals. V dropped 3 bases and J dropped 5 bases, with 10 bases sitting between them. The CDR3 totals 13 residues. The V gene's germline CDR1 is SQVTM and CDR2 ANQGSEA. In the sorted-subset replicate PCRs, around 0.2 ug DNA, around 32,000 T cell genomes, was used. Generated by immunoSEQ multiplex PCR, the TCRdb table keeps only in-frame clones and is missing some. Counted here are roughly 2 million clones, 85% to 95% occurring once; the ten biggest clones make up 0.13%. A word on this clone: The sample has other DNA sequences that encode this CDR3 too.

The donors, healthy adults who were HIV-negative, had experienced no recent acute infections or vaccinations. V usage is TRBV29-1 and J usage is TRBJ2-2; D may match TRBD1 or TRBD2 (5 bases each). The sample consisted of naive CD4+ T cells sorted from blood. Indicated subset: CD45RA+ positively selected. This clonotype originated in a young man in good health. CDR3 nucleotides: TGCAGCGTTGAGGGGGAGAATACCGGGGAGCTGTTTTTT. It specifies CSVEGENTGELFF.